This TCR beta chain was recovered during a study of blood T cell repertoires in COVID-19. About the study: Sites across the United States, Italy and Spain contributed samples from acute and convalescent COVID-19. T cells, B-cell-depleted T cells, or PBMCs supplied cDNA or gDNA.

About this clone: Other DNA sequences in the same sample also yield this CDR3.

Losses at the gene ends were 1 base for V and 5 bases for J; bases not matched to a gene: 3. The CDR3 consists of 14 residues. CDR1 is MGHRA, CDR2 YSYEKL, per germline. Some clones are missing from TCRdb's copy, which holds only in-frame ones; the method was immunoSEQ multiplex PCR. This table has 100,000 to 150,000 clones, around 83% appearing once. Sequencing was performed on peripheral blood. The chain combines TRBV4-1 with TRBJ2-5, with TRBD2 identical over 8 bases. This receptor was obtained from a man at least 80 years old with active or convalescent COVID-19. The CDR3 here is CASSQAGGQETQYF. In DNA form, the CDR3 reads TGCGCCAGCAGCCAAGCGGGGGGGCAGGAGACCCAGTACTTC.